Below, one T cell receptor beta chain is given with its context. The record originates from a study of blood T cell repertoires in COVID-19. Whole-study context: Samples representing acute and convalescent COVID-19 were sourced from the United States, Italy and Spain.

Some clones are missing from TCRdb's copy, which holds only in-frame ones; the method was immunoSEQ multiplex PCR. The table lists some 200,000 clones, roughly 84% of them singletons. The germline CDR1 and CDR2 sequences are SGHDN and FVKESK. V lost 1 base, J lost 11 bases, and 13 bases lay in between. The CDR3 totals 13 residues. Material: peripheral blood. This clonotype was sampled from a woman aged 40 to 50 who had recovered from COVID-19. The chain couples TRBV14 to TRBJ2-3; maybe TRBD2 (6 bases). DNA for the CDR3: TGTGCCAGCAGCCAAGGAATCCGGGACTGGCAGTATTTT. This encodes CASSQGIRDWQYF.